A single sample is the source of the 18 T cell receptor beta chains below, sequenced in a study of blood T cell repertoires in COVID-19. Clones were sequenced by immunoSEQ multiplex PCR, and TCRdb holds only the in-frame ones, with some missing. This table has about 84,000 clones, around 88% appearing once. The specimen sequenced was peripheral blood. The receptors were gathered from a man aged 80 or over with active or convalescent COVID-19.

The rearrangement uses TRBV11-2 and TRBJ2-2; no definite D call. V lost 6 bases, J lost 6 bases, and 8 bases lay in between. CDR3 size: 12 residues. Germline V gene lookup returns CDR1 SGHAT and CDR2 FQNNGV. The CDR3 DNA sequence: TGTGCCAGCAGTCCTCCGTCCGGGGAGCTGTTTTTT. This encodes CASSPPSGELFF.

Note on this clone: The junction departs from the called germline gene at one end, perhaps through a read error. The CDR3 here is CASSLAGQVSHNEQFF. The CDR3 bases are TGTGCCAGCAGTCTCGCGGGACAGGTCTCCCACAATGAGCAGTTCTTC. The V call is TRBV11-3, the J call TRBJ2-1, with 8 bases identical to TRBD1. The germline V gene has CDR1 SGHNT and CDR2 YENEEA. This CDR3 region has 16 residues.

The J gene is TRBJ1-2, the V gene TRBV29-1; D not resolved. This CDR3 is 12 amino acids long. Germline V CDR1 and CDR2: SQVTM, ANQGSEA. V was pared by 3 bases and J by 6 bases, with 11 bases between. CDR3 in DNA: TGCAGCGTTGAGGGAAGAGGGCATGGCTACACCTTC. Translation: CSVEGRGHGYTF.

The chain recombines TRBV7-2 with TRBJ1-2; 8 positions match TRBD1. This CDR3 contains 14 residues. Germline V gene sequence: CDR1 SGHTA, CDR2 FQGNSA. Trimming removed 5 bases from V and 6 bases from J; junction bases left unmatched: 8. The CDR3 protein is CASSRLQGANGYTF. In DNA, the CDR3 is TGTGCCAGCAGCCGGCTCCAGGGGGCTAATGGCTACACCTTC.

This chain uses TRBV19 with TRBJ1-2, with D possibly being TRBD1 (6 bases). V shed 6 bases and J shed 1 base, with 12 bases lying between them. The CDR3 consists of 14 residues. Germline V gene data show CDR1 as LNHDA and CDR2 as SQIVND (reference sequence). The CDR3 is CASRRQEGNYGYTF. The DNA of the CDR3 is TGTGCCAGTAGACGACAGGAAGGTAACTATGGCTACACCTTC.

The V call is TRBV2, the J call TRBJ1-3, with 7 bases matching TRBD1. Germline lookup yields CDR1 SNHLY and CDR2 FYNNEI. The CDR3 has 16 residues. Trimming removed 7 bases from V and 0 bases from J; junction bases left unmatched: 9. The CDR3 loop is CASNVQGTYSGNTIYF. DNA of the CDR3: TGTGCCAGCAACGTACAGGGGACCTACTCTGGAAACACCATATATTTT.

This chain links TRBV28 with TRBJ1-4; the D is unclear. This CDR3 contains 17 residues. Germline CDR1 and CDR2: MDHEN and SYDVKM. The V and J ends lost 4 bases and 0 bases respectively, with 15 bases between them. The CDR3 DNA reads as TGTGCCAGCAGTTCCCCGGCGGGTGGAGCAACTAATGAAAAACTGTTTTTT. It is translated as CASSSPAGGATNEKLFF. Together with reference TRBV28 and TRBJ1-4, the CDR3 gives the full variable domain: DVKVTQSSRYLVKRTGEKVFLECVQDMDHENMFWYRQDPGLGLRLIYFSYDVKMKEKGDIPEGYSVSREKKERFSLILESASTNQTSMYLCASSSPAGGATNEKLFFGSGTQLSVL.

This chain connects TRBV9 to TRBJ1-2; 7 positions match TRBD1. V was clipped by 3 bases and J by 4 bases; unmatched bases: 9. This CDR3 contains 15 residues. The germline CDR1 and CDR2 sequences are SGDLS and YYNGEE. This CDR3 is CASSGDSQNFYGYTF. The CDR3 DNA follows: TGTGCCAGCAGCGGGGACAGCCAGAACTTCTATGGCTACACCTTC. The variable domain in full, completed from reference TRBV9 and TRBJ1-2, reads DSGVTQTPKHLITATGQRVTLRCSPRSGDLSVYWYQQSLDQGLQFLIQYYNGEERAKGNILERFSAQQFPDLHSELNLSSLELGDSALYFCASSGDSQNFYGYTFGSGTRLTVV.

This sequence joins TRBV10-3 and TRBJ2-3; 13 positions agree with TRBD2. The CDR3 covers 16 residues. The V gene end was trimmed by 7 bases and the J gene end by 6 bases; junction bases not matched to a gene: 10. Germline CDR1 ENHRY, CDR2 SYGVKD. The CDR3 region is CAITRLLAGGPDTQYF. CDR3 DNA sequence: TGTGCCATCACCCGACTACTAGCGGGAGGGCCCGATACGCAGTATTTT.

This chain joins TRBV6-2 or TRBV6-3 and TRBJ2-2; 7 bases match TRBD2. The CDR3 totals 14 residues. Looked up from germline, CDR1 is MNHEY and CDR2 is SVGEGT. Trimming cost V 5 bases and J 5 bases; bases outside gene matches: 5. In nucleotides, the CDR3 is TGTGCCAGCAGTGCTAGCGGCCAGACCGGGGAGCTGTTTTTT. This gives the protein CASSASGQTGELFF.

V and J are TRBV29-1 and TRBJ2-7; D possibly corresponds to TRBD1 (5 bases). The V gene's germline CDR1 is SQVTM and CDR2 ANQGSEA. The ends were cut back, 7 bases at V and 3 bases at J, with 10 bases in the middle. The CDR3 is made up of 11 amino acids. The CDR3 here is CSASTDYEQYF. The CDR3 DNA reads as TGCAGCGCCTCGACAGACTACGAGCAGTACTTC.

CDR3 loop: CASSLVNSGYEQYF. CDR3 nucleotides: TGTGCCAGCAGCTTGGTGAATAGCGGATACGAGCAGTACTTC. The chain has TRBV5-6 and TRBJ2-7; tentatively, D is TRBD2 (6 bases). Germline V gene sequence: CDR1 SGHDT, CDR2 YYEEEE. Trimming took off 0 bases at V and 4 bases at J, with 11 bases between the two ends. CDR3 length: 14 amino acids.

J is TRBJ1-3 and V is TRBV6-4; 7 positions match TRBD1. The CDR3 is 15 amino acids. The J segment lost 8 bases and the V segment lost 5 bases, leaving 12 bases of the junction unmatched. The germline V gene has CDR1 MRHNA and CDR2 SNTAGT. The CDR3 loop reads CASSYRGPSWDTIYF. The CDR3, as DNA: TGTGCCAGCAGTTACAGGGGCCCCTCTTGGGACACCATATATTTT.

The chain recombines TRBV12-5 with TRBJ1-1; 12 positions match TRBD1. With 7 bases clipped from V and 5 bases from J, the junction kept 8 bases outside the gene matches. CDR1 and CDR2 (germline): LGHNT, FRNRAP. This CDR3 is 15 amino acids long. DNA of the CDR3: TGTGCTAGTGAGTCGGGACAGGGGGCGGGAACTGAAGCTTTCTTT. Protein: CASESGQGAGTEAFF.

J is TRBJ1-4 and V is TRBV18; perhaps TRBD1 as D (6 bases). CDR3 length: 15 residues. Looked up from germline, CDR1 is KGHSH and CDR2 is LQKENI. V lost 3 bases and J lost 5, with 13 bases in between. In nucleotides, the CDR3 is TGTGCCAGCTCACCCAGGACAGCCAAAAATGAAAAACTGTTTTTT. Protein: CASSPRTAKNEKLFF.

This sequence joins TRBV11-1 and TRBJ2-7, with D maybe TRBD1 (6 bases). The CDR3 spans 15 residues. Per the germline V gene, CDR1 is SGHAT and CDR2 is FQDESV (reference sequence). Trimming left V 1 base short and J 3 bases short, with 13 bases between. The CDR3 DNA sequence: TGTGCCAGCAGCTTAGAGGCAGGGACAATCTACGAGCAGTACTTC. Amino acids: CASSLEAGTIYEQYF.

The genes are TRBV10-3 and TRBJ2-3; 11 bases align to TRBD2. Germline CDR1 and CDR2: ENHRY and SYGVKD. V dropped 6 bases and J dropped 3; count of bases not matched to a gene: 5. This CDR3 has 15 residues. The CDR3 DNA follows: TGTGCCATCAGCTCCGGGACTAGCGGAACAGATACGCAGTATTTT. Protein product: CAISSGTSGTDTQYF.

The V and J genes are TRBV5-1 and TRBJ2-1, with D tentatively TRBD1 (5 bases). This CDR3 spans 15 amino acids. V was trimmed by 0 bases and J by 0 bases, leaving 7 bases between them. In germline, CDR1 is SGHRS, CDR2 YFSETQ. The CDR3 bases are TGCGCCAGCAGCTTGGTCAGGGCCTCCTACAATGAGCAGTTCTTC. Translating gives CASSLVRASYNEQFF.